These 23 T cell receptor beta chains came from one sample sequenced in a study of control samples from healthy donors and cancer patients. The data were produced by immunoSEQ multiplex PCR, yet TCRdb's version contains in-frame clones alone and is incomplete. In the table there are about 65,000 clones, 90% of which are singletons. Material for sequencing was PBMCs. The receptor source for this set is a woman aged 45-65 years with colorectal cancer.

The rearrangement joins TRBV7-2 to TRBJ2-3; D not certain. The V and J ends lost 7 bases and 1 base respectively, with 12 bases between them. The CDR3 is 14 amino acids. Looked up from germline, CDR1 is SGHTA and CDR2 is FQGNSA. This CDR3 reads CASKAWVGTDTQYF. The CDR3 DNA is TGTGCCAGCAAGGCCTGGGTGGGCACAGATACGCAGTATTTT.

The chain combines TRBV6-5 with TRBJ1-6, with 7 bases lining up with TRBD1. Germline assignment: CDR1 MNHEY and CDR2 SVGAGI. This CDR3 contains 16 residues. V dropped 0 bases and J dropped 4; count of bases not matched to a gene: 3. As DNA, the CDR3 is TGTGCCAGCAGTTACTCGGGACAGCTGTATAATTCACCCCTCCACTTT. Amino acid sequence: CASSYSGQLYNSPLHF.

This clone came up a few times. V gene TRBV11-2 combines with J gene TRBJ1-6; D unresolved. Trimming pared 0 bases from V and 7 bases from J, leaving 4 bases between. Germline V gene sequence: CDR1 SGHAT, CDR2 FQNNGV. There are 13 residues in the CDR3. The CDR3 DNA sequence: TGTGCCAGCAGCTTAGACAGAAATTCACCCCTCCACTTT. This encodes CASSLDRNSPLHF.

V usage is TRBV2 and J usage is TRBJ1-5; D uncertain. Trimming took 8 bases from V and 0 from J, leaving 14 bases between them. The CDR3 spans 15 residues. Germline CDR1 and CDR2: SNHLY and FYNNEI. CDR3 in amino acids: CASGMEIYSNQPQHF. The CDR3 nucleotides read TGTGCCAGCGGAATGGAGATTTATAGCAATCAGCCCCAGCATTTT.

This chain links TRBV19 with TRBJ2-7; the D gene is possibly TRBD2 (5 bases). V was shortened by 3 bases and J by 0 bases, with 9 bases between the two germline ends. The CDR3 length is 14 residues. Germline CDR1 reads LNHDA; CDR2 reads SQIVND (reference sequence). Here the CDR3 reads CASSISGYSYEQYF. Written as DNA, the CDR3 is TGTGCCAGTAGTATTTCGGGGTACTCCTACGAGCAGTACTTC. Complete variable domain (other parts from reference TRBV19 and TRBJ2-7): DGGITQSPKYLFRKEGQNVTLSCEQNLNHDAMYWYRQDPGQGLRLIYYSQIVNDFQKGDIAEGYSVSREKKESFPLTVTSAQKNPTAFYLCASSISGYSYEQYFGPGTRLTVT.

The gene calls are TRBV6-6 and TRBJ1-4; 7 bases fit TRBD1. CDR3 length: 15 amino acids. V was clipped by 2 bases and J by 6 bases; unmatched bases: 6. The germline CDR1 and CDR2 sequences are MNHNY and SVGAGI (reference sequence). The CDR3 spells CASSYQGGGDEKLFF. In nucleotides, the CDR3 is TGTGCCAGCAGTTACCAGGGGGGTGGCGATGAAAAACTGTTTTTT.

J is TRBJ1-2 and V is TRBV29-1; D is perhaps TRBD1 (6 bases). Per germline, CDR1 SQVTM and CDR2 ANQGSEA. The CDR3 spans 13 residues. The V end was cut by 6 bases, the J end by 2 bases, with 13 bases between. The CDR3 spells CSVETGENYGYTF. The CDR3 nucleotides are TGCAGCGTGGAGACAGGCGAAAACTATGGCTACACCTTC.

J is TRBJ1-5 and V is TRBV2; D uncertain. Looked up from germline, CDR1 is SNHLY and CDR2 is FYNNEI. Trimming pared 6 bases from V and 6 bases from J, leaving 9 bases between. The CDR3 is 12 residues long. Here the CDR3 reads CASSPGIQPQHF. DNA for the CDR3: TGTGCCAGCAGCCCCGGGATTCAGCCCCAGCATTTT.

V and J are TRBV28 and TRBJ1-1, with TRBD1 matching 10 bases. CDR3 length equals 15 residues. With V trimmed by 5 bases and J by 6 bases, 9 bases remained unmatched. In germline, CDR1 is MDHEN, CDR2 SYDVKM. This CDR3 is CASSIVGTGVAEAFF. The CDR3 DNA reads as TGTGCCAGCAGTATAGTGGGGACAGGGGTGGCTGAAGCTTTCTTT. Full variable domain (outside the CDR3, taken from reference TRBV28 and TRBJ1-1): DVKVTQSSRYLVKRTGEKVFLECVQDMDHENMFWYRQDPGLGLRLIYFSYDVKMKEKGDIPEGYSVSREKKERFSLILESASTNQTSMYLCASSIVGTGVAEAFFGQGTRLTVV.

The V and J genes are TRBV30 and TRBJ1-5; no firm D call. Germline CDR1 reads GTSNPN; CDR2 reads SVGIG (reference sequence). The ends were cut back, 1 base at V and 0 bases at J, with 4 bases in the middle. This CDR3 spans 13 amino acids. CDR3 nucleotide sequence: TGTGCCTGGAGTGAGGATAGCAATCAGCCCCAGCATTTT. Translating gives CAWSEDSNQPQHF.

V is TRBV11-2 and J is TRBJ2-7; D is unresolved. The germline V gene encodes CDR1 SGHAT and CDR2 FQNNGV. Deletions cut 0 bases from V and 7 bases from J, with 10 bases between. This CDR3 has 13 residues. The CDR3 loop is CASSLDWGGEQYF. DNA of the CDR3: TGTGCCAGCAGCTTAGACTGGGGTGGAGAGCAGTACTTC. Combining the CDR3 with reference TRBV11-2 and TRBJ2-7 gives the whole variable domain EAGVAQSPRYKIIEKRQSVAFWCNPISGHATLYWYQQILGQGPKLLIQFQNNGVVDDSQLPKDRFSAERLKGVDSTLKIQPAKLEDSAVYLCASSLDWGGEQYFGPGTRLTVT.

The rearrangement joins TRBV5-8 to TRBJ1-4; the match to TRBD1 covers 9 bases. Germline trimming cut 4 bases from V and 7 bases from J; bases unmatched to any gene: 8. This CDR3 is 15 amino acids long. Germline-derived CDR1 and CDR2 are SGHTS and YDEGEE. CDR3 sequence reads: CASSIGTGQGEKLFF. The CDR3 DNA reads as TGTGCCAGCAGCATCGGGACAGGGCAGGGTGAAAAACTGTTTTTT.

This chain links TRBV10-2 with TRBJ1-2; the match to TRBD1 covers 7 bases. Germline CDR1 WSHSY, CDR2 SAAADI. V lost 6 bases to trimming and J lost 5 bases; unmatched junction nucleotides: 12. CDR3 length: 15 residues. The CDR3 nucleotides are TGCGCCAGCAGCGAGGGAACAGGGGTAGGGTATGGCTACACCTTC. Amino acid sequence: CASSEGTGVGYGYTF.

This clone was seen only once. The J gene is TRBJ2-7, the V gene TRBV28; 8 nucleotides match TRBD1. The junction had 10 bases not matched to a gene; V was cut back by 6 bases and J by 0 bases. CDR1 is MDHEN, CDR2 SYDVKM, per germline. The CDR3 length is 16 residues. The CDR3 sequence is CASRLRTGLSSYEQYF. CDR3 sequence (DNA): TGTGCCAGCAGGCTGAGGACAGGGCTTTCCTCCTACGAGCAGTACTTC.

This rearrangement joins TRBV5-3 to TRBJ2-1; 9 bases align to TRBD1. TRBV5-3 is an ORF; its function is uncertain. CDR3 length equals 14 residues. V lost 4 bases, J lost 7 bases, and 6 bases stayed unmatched. The CDR3 DNA is TGTGCCAGAAGCACGTGGACAGGGGAAAATGAGCAGTTCTTC. Its translation is CARSTWTGENEQFF.

The rearrangement joins TRBV27 to TRBJ2-7; the match to TRBD2 covers 7 bases. Losses at the gene ends were 4 bases for V and 6 bases for J; bases not matched to a gene: 3. Germline V gene lookup returns CDR1 MNHEY and CDR2 SMNVEV (reference sequence). The CDR3 extends over 12 amino acids. Here the CDR3 reads CASSSGLTEQYF. The CDR3 DNA is TGTGCCAGCAGTTCGGGACTAACCGAGCAGTACTTC.

In this sample, this clone turned up a few times. This chain links TRBV5-1 with TRBJ1-2, with D possibly matching TRBD1 (6 bases). The V end was cut by 4 bases, the J end by 3 bases, with 13 bases between. CDR3 size: 14 residues. CDR1 is SGHRS and CDR2 is YFSETQ in the germline V gene. DNA for the CDR3: TGCGCCAGCAGCCCACCTACAGGGTACTATGGCTACACCTTC. Translation gives CASSPPTGYYGYTF.

V and J are TRBV2 and TRBJ1-4; 7 positions agree with TRBD1. V gave up 10 bases and J gave up 7 bases; unmatched junction bases: 3. This CDR3 is built from 11 residues. Germline lookup yields CDR1 SNHLY and CDR2 FYNNEI. This CDR3 reads CAIHRGEKLFF. The CDR3 DNA reads as TGTGCCATACACAGGGGTGAAAAACTGTTTTTT. The full variable domain, completed using reference TRBV2 and TRBJ1-4, is EPEVTQTPSHQVTQMGQEVILRCVPISNHLYFYWYRQILGQKVEFLVSFYNNEISEKSEIFDDQFSVERPDGSNFTLKIRSTKLEDSAMYFCAIHRGEKLFFGSGTQLSVL.

V usage is TRBV30 and J usage is TRBJ1-2; a weak D match, TRBD1 (5 bases). The CDR3 runs to 16 residues. V was shortened by 6 bases and J by 6 bases, with 26 bases between the two germline ends. The germline V gene has CDR1 GTSNPN and CDR2 SVGIG (reference sequence). CDR3 protein: CACVGGEPTPTNGYTF. DNA of the CDR3: TGTGCCTGCGTTGGGGGGGAGCCCACGCCGACGAATGGCTACACCTTC. Supplemented by reference TRBV30 and TRBJ1-2, the full variable domain reads SQTIHQWPATLVQPVGSPLSLECTVEGTSNPNLYWYRQAAGRGLQLLFYSVGIGQISSEVPQNLSASRPQDRQFILSSKKLLLSDSGFYLCACVGGEPTPTNGYTFGSGTRLTVV.

The chain combines TRBV6-5 with TRBJ1-4; TRBD1 aligns across 7 bases. The V gene's germline CDR1 is MNHEY and CDR2 SVGAGI. This CDR3 comprises 11 residues. The V gene end was trimmed by 11 bases and the J gene end by 7 bases; junction bases not matched to a gene: 4. The CDR3 loop reads CAVRGFEKLFF. For the CDR3, the DNA is TGTGCCGTCAGGGGGTTTGAAAAACTGTTTTTT.

This chain connects TRBV14 to TRBJ2-4; D not certain. This CDR3 is 13 amino acids long. Germline CDR1 reads SGHDN; CDR2 reads FVKESK. V lost 1 base and J 6 bases, leaving 7 bases between the germline ends. This CDR3 reads CASSQVPGNIQYF. The CDR3 DNA sequence: TGTGCCAGCAGCCAAGTGCCGGGAAACATTCAGTACTTC.

The genes are TRBV6-5 and TRBJ2-5, with a tentative D call TRBD2 (5 bases). The germline gives CDR1 MNHEY, CDR2 SVGAGI. V gave up 2 bases and J gave up 1 base, with 14 bases separating them. The CDR3 is made up of 16 amino acids. In DNA form, the CDR3 reads TGTGCCAGCAGTTACGTATCTAGCCGGAGCCAAGAGACCCAGTACTTC. This translates into CASSYVSSRSQETQYF.

This chain uses TRBV5-5 with TRBJ2-3, with TRBD1 identical over 9 bases. The CDR3 has 16 residues. The J segment lost 4 bases and the V segment lost 4 bases, leaving 10 bases of the junction unmatched. Germline V CDR1 and CDR2: SGHKS, YYEKEE (reference sequence). The CDR3 DNA sequence: TGTGCCAGCAGCGGTCCCGGGACAGGGTATCCAGATACGCAGTATTTT. Translated: CASSGPGTGYPDTQYF.